The text below deals with one T cell receptor beta chain. The sample belongs to a study of T cells in Graves' hyperthyroidism and ophthalmopathy. Every diagnosis used clinical symptoms, serum thyroxine and TRAb, thyroid ultrasound and orbital computed tomography. TCR beta CDR3 sequences were amplified from RNA transcripts. RT-PCR in the first round (using the HTBI primer set) targeted the TCR CDR3. Each CDR3 protein gets one entry after TCRdb re-called the multiplex PCR reads with MiXCR. The table records about 410,000 distinct CDR3 sequences, about 14% of them present only once. Trimming removed 4 bases from V and 3 bases from J, with 18 bases in between. The CDR3 sequence is 16 residues long. The germline gives CDR1 SGDLS, CDR2 YYNGEE.

The source material was blood. V gene TRBV9 combines with J gene TRBJ2-3; possible D gene TRBD1, 6 bases. The TCR comes from a man aged 18-30 years with Graves' ophthalmopathy. CDR3 protein: CASSPQGVMITDTQYF. The CDR3 DNA is TGTGCCAGCAGCCCACAGGGAGTTATGATTACAGATACGCAGTATTTT.